This TCR beta chain derives from a study of T cell repertoires in cytomegalovirus infection. A few counts support this clonotype. What it binds is unknown. The CDR3 is 19 amino acids. Losses at the gene ends were 4 bases for V and 4 bases for J; bases not matched to a gene: 11. Germline loops: CDR1 MNHEY, CDR2 SMNVEV (reference sequence). Via MiXCR, TCRdb re-called the reads, giving one row per CDR3 protein. The sample carries 900,000 to 950,000 distinct CDR3 sequences, around a third recorded once. The gene calls are TRBV27 and TRBJ2-2; the match to TRBD2 covers 14 bases. This clonotype was obtained from a human donor in good health (CMV status not recorded). Some clones in this sample may be carry-over from other donors' samples. The sample was cultured CD8+ T cells from PBMCs, taken from culture after CMV antigen stimulation. The CDR3 spells CASSYLRLAGGPSTGELFF. DNA of the CDR3: TGTGCCAGCAGTTACCTCCGACTAGCGGGGGGGCCGAGCACCGGGGAGCTGTTTTTT.